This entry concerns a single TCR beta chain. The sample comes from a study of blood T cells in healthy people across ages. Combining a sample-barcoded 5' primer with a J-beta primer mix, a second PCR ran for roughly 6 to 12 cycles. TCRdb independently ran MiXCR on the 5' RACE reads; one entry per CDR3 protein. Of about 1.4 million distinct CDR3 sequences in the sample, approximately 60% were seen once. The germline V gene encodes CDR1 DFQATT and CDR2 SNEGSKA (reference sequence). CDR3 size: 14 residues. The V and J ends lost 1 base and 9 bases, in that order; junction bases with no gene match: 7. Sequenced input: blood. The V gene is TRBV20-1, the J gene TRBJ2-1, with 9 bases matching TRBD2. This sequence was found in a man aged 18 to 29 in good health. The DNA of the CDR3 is TGCAGTGCTAGAGTAGTAGCGGGAGTAGCTGAGCAGTTCTTC. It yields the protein CSARVVAGVAEQFF.